A single sample is the source of the 18 T cell receptor beta chains below, sequenced in a study of blood T cell repertoires in COVID-19 (dated by TCRdb to 2018 to 2020). Libraries were constructed by the immunoSEQ multiplex PCR assay. The table comes from immuneACCESS by way of TCRdb, which keeps in-frame sequences with V and J called. Part of the clones is missing from these tables; in studies checked, under half for an unresolved V gene and the rest for unknown reasons. The sample data list 15,000 to 20,000 clones, and 89% of these were observed just once. Of the sample, more than 10% falls within the top ten clones. The sample consisted of peripheral blood. The receptor source for this set is a man aged 60 to 75 with active COVID-19.

This rearrangement joins TRBV27 to TRBJ2-7; D is ambiguous. The length of the CDR3 is 17 residues. Trimming took 5 bases from V and 3 from J, leaving 23 bases between them. Germline CDR1 is MNHEY and CDR2 is SMNVEV (reference sequence). CDR3 coding DNA: TGTGCCAGCAGTGCGGCACCGCTCGATTCTCTTTACTACGAGCAGTACTTC. Its protein product is CASSAAPLDSLYYEQYF.

The chain is built from TRBV18 and TRBJ2-7, with 8 positions matching TRBD1. This CDR3 contains 17 residues. Trimming removed 3 bases from V and 2 bases from J; junction bases left unmatched: 12. CDR1 and CDR2 from the germline V gene are KGHSH and LQKENI. CDR3 nucleotide sequence: TGTGCCAGCTCACCCTTGGGGCCGGGACAGGCGACCTACGAGCAGTACTTC. Translated, it gives CASSPLGPGQATYEQYF.

The V and J genes are TRBV6-6 and TRBJ2-2, with D perhaps matching TRBD1 (5 bases). CDR1 MNHNY and CDR2 SVGAGI come from the germline V gene (reference sequence). This CDR3 is 15 amino acids long. Trimming shortened V by 5 bases and J by 4 bases, and 14 bases separated the two germline ends. DNA for the CDR3: TGTGCCAGCAGTCTACAGGCCCCGAGCACCGGGGAGCTGTTTTTT. It encodes CASSLQAPSTGELFF.

The V and J genes are TRBV19 and TRBJ1-4, with 12 bases lining up with TRBD1. CDR3 length: 16 amino acids. Trimming took 7 bases from V and 3 from J; bases not matched to a gene: 6. Germline lookup yields CDR1 LNHDA and CDR2 SQIVND (reference sequence). DNA of the CDR3: TGTGCCAGTAATTCCGGGACAGGGGGCTCTAATGAAAAACTGTTTTTT. Amino acids: CASNSGTGGSNEKLFF.

The genes are TRBV7-2 and TRBJ2-7; perhaps TRBD2 as D (6 bases). The CDR3 has 14 residues. From germline, CDR1 is SGHTA and CDR2 FQGNSA. Trimming removed 5 bases at V and 7 bases at J, with 18 bases between. The CDR3 DNA is TGTGCCAGCAGCCCCAGTGGAGGGGCTGGGGAGCAGTACTTC. Amino acid sequence: CASSPSGGAGEQYF.

This sequence joins TRBV12-3 or TRBV12-4 and TRBJ2-5; D unresolved. V lost 3 bases and J 2 bases, leaving 7 bases between the germline ends. The CDR3 runs to 13 residues. CDR3 region: CASSFRRQETQYF. CDR3 nucleotide sequence: TGTGCCAGCAGTTTCCGGCGGCAAGAGACCCAGTACTTC.

This chain links TRBV13 with TRBJ2-3; 7 bases match TRBD2. The CDR3 has 16 residues. V was clipped by 3 bases and J by 4 bases; unmatched bases: 10. Germline values: CDR1 PRHDT, CDR2 FYEKMQ (reference sequence). The CDR3 is CASSFRTRRGADTQYF. The CDR3 DNA reads TGTGCCAGCAGCTTCAGGACTAGACGAGGGGCAGATACGCAGTATTTT.

V and J are TRBV6-5 and TRBJ2-5, with 7 bases that match TRBD2. V trimming: 7 bases; J trimming: 4 bases; junction bases outside the gene matches: 6. The CDR3 covers 13 residues. Germline V gene data show CDR1 as MNHEY and CDR2 as SVGAGI. CDR3 residues: CASTRPGGETQYF. The CDR3 DNA is TGTGCCAGCACTAGACCGGGGGGAGAGACCCAGTACTTC.

The chain uses TRBV28 and TRBJ1-1; D gene unclear. The CDR3 contains 12 residues. Between the trimmed V and J ends, which lost 5 bases and 11 bases, there was a span of 15 bases. The germline CDR1 and CDR2 sequences are MDHEN and SYDVKM. Here the CDR3 reads CASSEPRQRAFF. CDR3 DNA: TGTGCCAGCAGTGAGCCGCGGCAGAGGGCTTTCTTT. The whole variable domain, remainder taken from reference TRBV28 and TRBJ1-1, is DVKVTQSSRYLVKRTGEKVFLECVQDMDHENMFWYRQDPGLGLRLIYFSYDVKMKEKGDIPEGYSVSREKKERFSLILESASTNQTSMYLCASSEPRQRAFFGQGTRLTVV.

The V gene is TRBV6-5, the J gene TRBJ1-1; possible D gene TRBD1, 5 bases. The CDR3 spans 15 residues. Germline CDR1 and CDR2: MNHEY and SVGAGI. The ends were cut back, 2 bases at V and 2 bases at J, with 12 bases in the middle. The CDR3 here is CASSYLRVGNTEAFF. The CDR3 nucleotides read TGTGCCAGCAGTTACCTCAGGGTCGGAAACACTGAAGCTTTCTTT.

The chain recombines TRBV18 with TRBJ2-5; 9 nucleotides line up with TRBD2. Germline CDR1 and CDR2: KGHSH and LQKENI. V was clipped by 3 bases and J by 0 bases; unmatched bases: 5. This CDR3 contains 16 residues. CDR3 DNA sequence: TGTGCCAGCTCACCCATCCAGCGGGGGGACCAAGAGACCCAGTACTTC. This codes for CASSPIQRGDQETQYF.

In this sample, this clone turned up once. CDR3 protein: CSVQREVRTDTQYF. As DNA, the CDR3 is TGCAGCGTCCAAAGGGAGGTGAGGACAGATACGCAGTATTTT. The chain links TRBV29-1 to TRBJ2-3; the D gene is possibly TRBD2 (6 bases). Germline assignment: CDR1 SQVTM and CDR2 ANQGSEA. The CDR3 length is 14 residues. Between the trimmed V and J ends, which lost 6 bases and 3 bases, there was a span of 16 bases.

The chain is built from TRBV27 and TRBJ2-5, with D perhaps matching TRBD2 (5 bases). V was trimmed by 0 bases and J by 5 bases, leaving 13 bases between them. Germline V gives CDR1 MNHEY, CDR2 SMNVEV (reference sequence). This CDR3 region has 15 residues. This CDR3 reads CASSLSRGGWETQYF. In DNA, the CDR3 is TGTGCCAGCAGTTTATCCCGAGGAGGTTGGGAGACCCAGTACTTC.

This chain connects TRBV5-6 to TRBJ1-3; TRBD1 agrees at 7 bases. Trimming removed 5 bases from V and 1 base from J; junction bases left unmatched: 6. CDR3 size: 15 residues. Germline V gene data show CDR1 as SGHDT and CDR2 as YYEEEE. CDR3 DNA sequence: TGTGCCAGCAGTTACTCAGGGGGGTCTGGAAACACCATATATTTT. This codes for CASSYSGGSGNTIYF.

V gene TRBV15 combines with J gene TRBJ1-6; perhaps TRBD1 as D (5 bases). V was clipped by 5 bases and J by 7 bases, with 18 bases between them. The germline V gene encodes CDR1 LNHNV and CDR2 YYDKDF (reference sequence). The CDR3 has 16 residues. The CDR3 DNA reads TGTGCCACCAGCTCAAGCGGGGGGAGGGGAAATTCACCCCTCCACTTT. The encoded protein is CATSSSGGRGNSPLHF.

The chain recombines TRBV5-4 with TRBJ2-2, with a weak D call TRBD2 (5 bases). The CDR3 extends over 12 amino acids. The V and J ends lost 5 bases and 6 bases respectively, with 8 bases between them. Germline V gives CDR1 SGHNT, CDR2 YYREEE (reference sequence). For the CDR3, the DNA is TGTGCCAGCAGTTACGGGGCCGGGGAGCTGTTTTTT. It is translated as CASSYGAGELFF.

The J gene is TRBJ1-2, the V gene TRBV7-2; D gene unclear. CDR1 and CDR2 (germline): SGHTA, FQGNSA. CDR3 length equals 13 residues. The V end was cut by 4 bases, the J end by 4 bases, with 10 bases between. The CDR3 sequence: CASSSFPGYGYTF. CDR3 sequence (DNA): TGTGCCAGCAGCTCTTTTCCGGGCTATGGCTACACCTTC.

J is TRBJ1-5 and V is TRBV2; a weak D match, TRBD1 (6 bases). The germline V and J ends were trimmed by 6 bases and 3 bases, with 15 bases remaining between them. The germline V gene encodes CDR1 SNHLY and CDR2 FYNNEI. The CDR3 totals 15 residues. The CDR3 protein is CASRDIGQINQPQHF. The CDR3 DNA reads TGTGCCAGCAGGGATATTGGACAGATCAATCAGCCCCAGCATTTT.